This record concerns one TCR beta chain sequence. The V end was cut by 2 bases, the J end by 6 bases, with 4 bases between. The V gene's germline CDR1 is SGHAT and CDR2 FQNNGV. The CDR3 runs 12 residues. The sample comes from a study of T-cell reconstitution after alpha-beta-depleted transplantation in children. A library of TCRbeta sequences, prepared with unique molecular identifiers, was generated. In TCRdb, the PCR reads were re-called with MiXCR into one record per CDR3 protein. The sample shows over 100,000 distinct CDR3 sequences, around 7.8% of them seen only once. The chain is built from TRBV11-2 and TRBJ2-2; D remains unclear. This sample comprised PBMCs, obtained before TCRalphabeta/CD19-depleted stem cell transplant. The sequence derives from a boy aged 2 to 10 with acute lymphoblastic leukemia, due to receive a stem cell transplant. The CDR3, as DNA: TGTGCCAGCAGCTTATTCGCCGGGGAGCTGTTTTTT. The encoded protein is CASSLFAGELFF.